This T cell receptor (beta chain) originates from a study of identical twins. Details on this clonotype: What it binds is unknown.

All donors were healthy, and all were Caucasian. From the 5' RACE reads, TCRdb called clonotypes with MiXCR, one entry per CDR3 protein. Found here are 200,000 to 250,000 distinct CDR3 sequences, approximately 6.8% of them singletons; the top ten hold over 5%. Findings and caveats of the study: Weaker excess twin sharing was observed in beta out-of-frame sequences. The study found that models underestimated out-of-frame TCR alpha sharing in monozygotic twins. Zero-insertion results could be subject to partial confounding by invariant MAIT and iNKT cells.

CDR1 is SGDLS, CDR2 YYNGEE, per germline. The CDR3 is made up of 14 amino acids. V lost 0 bases, J lost 5 bases, and 12 bases lay in between. Separately, the same data were catalogued under a study of yellow fever vaccine responses in identical twins.

This sequence joins TRBV9 and TRBJ2-7; D not certain. The sample was CD8+ T cells sorted from blood. This clonotype was obtained from a young woman in good health. CDR3 in amino acids: CASSVGSYPNEQYF. Written as DNA, the CDR3 is TGTGCCAGCAGCGTAGGCAGTTATCCCAACGAGCAGTACTTC.